This T cell receptor (beta chain) was captured by sequencing in a study of cytomegalovirus exposure and HLA in healthy donors. The study, taken as a whole, reports: Among the CMV-associated chains, three were confirmed in vitro as specific for CMV antigens.

Primers included in the PCR were 60 Vbeta and 13 Jbeta primers. Sequencing used immunoSEQ multiplex PCR; TCRdb keeps in-frame clones, though not all of them. The sample holds just under 150,000 clones; roughly 80% are singletons and the top ten take roughly 2.9%. The CDR3 extends over 14 amino acids. The germline V gene encodes CDR1 SNHLY and CDR2 FYNNEI. V was clipped by 8 bases and J by 5 bases, with 15 bases between them. Concerning this clone: As yet, its antigen is unknown.

The sequencing sample was made of PBMCs. The TCR was taken from a woman aged 30 to 39 in good health and CMV-seronegative. J is TRBJ1-4 and V is TRBV2, with D perhaps matching TRBD1 (6 bases). CDR3 in amino acids: CASDQTGLNEKLFF. The CDR3 DNA reads TGTGCCAGCGACCAGACAGGCTTGAATGAAAAACTGTTTTTT.